A selection of T cell receptor beta chains follows, all from one sample in a study of CD8+CD57+ T cells in acquired aplastic anemia. TCRdb fed the reads into MiXCR, producing one record per CDR3 protein. The sample carries over 150,000 distinct CDR3 sequences, roughly half recorded once. The sequencing input was sorted CD4+, CD8+, or CD8+CD57+ T cells (not recorded which) from PBMCs. These receptor sequences come from a human donor in good health, serving as a control. The CDR3 runs from the conserved cysteine through the conserved F or W. A D gene is named only where the DNA matches it firmly. For some rows the clone size is stated as once, few or many, or as a class when expanded; others skip it.

d_call: NA; j_call: TRBJ2-1; clone_size: NA; v_call: TRBV20-1; cdr3_aa: CSAQADVYNEQFF; cdr3_nt: TGCAGTGCCCAAGCGGATGTCTACAATGAGCAGTTCTTC
d_call: TRBD1; j_call: TRBJ1-3; clone_size: many; v_call: TRBV7-8; cdr3_aa: CASSPSTGFYGNTIYF; cdr3_nt: TGTGCCAGCAGCCCGTCGACAGGGTTCTACGGAAACACCATATATTTT
d_call: NA; j_call: TRBJ1-2; clone_size: NA; v_call: TRBV9; cdr3_aa: CASSVGGTRYGYTF; cdr3_nt: TGTGCCAGCAGCGTAGGGGGGACACGTTATGGCTACACCTTC
d_call: NA; j_call: TRBJ1-2; clone_size: NA; v_call: TRBV2; cdr3_aa: CASNYRSSGYGYTF; cdr3_nt: TGTGCCAGCAACTACAGGTCTTCTGGCTATGGCTACACCTTC
d_call: NA; j_call: TRBJ2-7; clone_size: NA; v_call: TRBV7-2; cdr3_aa: CASSFTGIANYEQYF; cdr3_nt: TGTGCCAGCAGCTTCACAGGGATAGCCAACTACGAGCAGTACTTC
d_call: NA; j_call: TRBJ2-2; clone_size: many; v_call: TRBV12-3/TRBV12-4; cdr3_aa: CASSLSGRGAGELFF; cdr3_nt: TGTGCCAGCAGTTTATCTGGGAGAGGGGCCGGGGAGCTGTTTTTT
d_call: NA; j_call: TRBJ1-3; clone_size: NA; v_call: TRBV20-1; cdr3_aa: CSAAGGAGNTIYF; cdr3_nt: TGCAGTGCTGCGGGGGGGGCTGGAAACACCATATATTTT
d_call: NA; j_call: TRBJ2-5; clone_size: few; v_call: TRBV7-8; cdr3_aa: CASSPTGRGETQYF; cdr3_nt: TGTGCCAGCAGCCCGACAGGGAGGGGAGAGACCCAGTACTTC
d_call: TRBD2; j_call: TRBJ2-7; clone_size: NA; v_call: TRBV10-3; cdr3_aa: CAINGGVSYEQYF; cdr3_nt: TGTGCCATCAATGGGGGGGTCTCCTACGAGCAGTACTTC
d_call: NA; j_call: TRBJ2-7; clone_size: NA; v_call: TRBV4-3; cdr3_aa: CASSQETGTAAYEQYF; cdr3_nt: TGCGCCAGCAGCCAAGAAACCGGGACTGCGGCCTACGAGCAGTACTTC
d_call: TRBD1; j_call: TRBJ2-5; clone_size: NA; v_call: TRBV29-1; cdr3_aa: CSVVFPYRTGGDLRQETQYF; cdr3_nt: TGCAGCGTGGTCTTTCCATATCGGACAGGGGGCGACCTAAGGCAAGAGACCCAGTACTTC
d_call: TRBD2; j_call: TRBJ2-2; clone_size: NA; v_call: TRBV19; cdr3_aa: CAWSVQLAGVHTGELFF; cdr3_nt: TGTGCCTGGAGTGTACAGCTAGCGGGGGTCCACACCGGGGAGCTGTTTTTT
d_call: TRBD2; j_call: TRBJ2-1; clone_size: many; v_call: TRBV5-8; cdr3_aa: CASSGGTSASYNEQFF; cdr3_nt: TGTGCCAGCAGCGGGGGGACTAGCGCCTCCTACAATGAGCAGTTCTTC
d_call: TRBD2; j_call: TRBJ2-7; clone_size: NA; v_call: TRBV7-2; cdr3_aa: CASSLAPTSGVVEQYF; cdr3_nt: TGTGCCAGCAGCTTAGCTCCGACTAGCGGGGTTGTGGAGCAGTACTTC
d_call: NA; j_call: TRBJ2-3; clone_size: NA; v_call: TRBV24-1; cdr3_aa: CATSAFREDTDTQYF; cdr3_nt: TGTGCCACCAGTGCTTTCAGGGAAGACACAGATACGCAGTATTTT
d_call: TRBD2; j_call: TRBJ2-7; clone_size: many; v_call: TRBV30; cdr3_aa: CASDLTSGGYEQYF; cdr3_nt: TGTGCCAGCGACCTGACTAGCGGGGGTTACGAGCAGTACTTC
d_call: NA; j_call: TRBJ1-5; clone_size: NA; v_call: TRBV19; cdr3_aa: CASSRGAKDQPQHF; cdr3_nt: TGTGCCAGTAGCCGGGGGGCGAAGGATCAGCCCCAGCATTTT
d_call: TRBD2; j_call: TRBJ2-5; clone_size: once; v_call: TRBV7-3; cdr3_aa: CASSPTGGNWMETQYF; cdr3_nt: TGTGCCAGCTCCCCCACGGGGGGTAATTGGATGGAGACCCAGTACTTC
d_call: TRBD1; j_call: TRBJ2-7; clone_size: NA; v_call: TRBV24-1; cdr3_aa: CATSDPQGVRSGEQYF; cdr3_nt: TGTGCCACCAGTGATCCCCAGGGGGTCCGCAGCGGCGAGCAGTACTTC
d_call: NA; j_call: TRBJ2-1; clone_size: NA; v_call: TRBV7-2; cdr3_aa: CASSQNCNEQFF; cdr3_nt: TGTGCCAGCAGCCAAAACTGTAATGAGCAGTTCTTC
d_call: TRBD1; j_call: TRBJ2-6; clone_size: NA; v_call: TRBV6-6; cdr3_aa: CASSYEAGGDGANVLTF; cdr3_nt: TGTGCCAGCAGTTACGAGGCAGGGGGCGACGGGGCCAACGTCCTGACTTTC
d_call: NA; j_call: TRBJ1-6; clone_size: NA; v_call: TRBV7-3; cdr3_aa: CASSLLGQIYNSPLHF; cdr3_nt: TGTGCCAGCAGTTTACTCGGACAGATCTATAATTCACCCCTCCACTTT
d_call: NA; j_call: TRBJ2-2; clone_size: many; v_call: TRBV5-1; cdr3_aa: CASSLEGGELFF; cdr3_nt: TGCGCCAGCAGCTTGGAAGGCGGGGAGCTGTTTTTT
d_call: NA; j_call: TRBJ2-3; clone_size: few; v_call: TRBV7-6; cdr3_aa: CASSLIGGGNEQYF; cdr3_nt: TGTGCCAGCAGCTTGATAGGGGGGGGCAATGAGCAGTATTTT
d_call: NA; j_call: TRBJ1-2; clone_size: many; v_call: TRBV6-5; cdr3_aa: CASSYADGFNYGYTF; cdr3_nt: TGTGCCAGCAGTTACGCAGACGGGTTTAACTATGGCTACACCTTC
d_call: TRBD2; j_call: TRBJ2-7; clone_size: many; v_call: TRBV4-2; cdr3_aa: CASSPPGLAYEQYF; cdr3_nt: TGTGCCAGCAGCCCACCGGGACTAGCCTACGAGCAGTACTTC
d_call: NA; j_call: TRBJ2-5; clone_size: NA; v_call: TRBV10-3; cdr3_aa: CAISASLGGRETQYF; cdr3_nt: TGTGCCATCAGTGCCTCGCTTGGGGGGAGGGAGACCCAGTACTTC
d_call: NA; j_call: TRBJ1-2; clone_size: NA; v_call: TRBV5-1; cdr3_aa: CASTLGDNFNYGYTF; cdr3_nt: TGCGCCAGCACCTTGGGAGATAACTTTAACTATGGCTACACCTTC
d_call: TRBD2; j_call: TRBJ2-3; clone_size: NA; v_call: TRBV4-2; cdr3_aa: CASSQATGGGRADTQYF; cdr3_nt: TGTGCCAGCAGCCAAGCAACGGGGGGGGGGCGGGCGGATACGCAGTATTTT
d_call: TRBD2; j_call: TRBJ2-7; clone_size: many; v_call: TRBV12-3/TRBV12-4; cdr3_aa: CASSSSGGGGYEQYF; cdr3_nt: TGTGCCAGCAGTTCTAGCGGGGGGGGAGGCTACGAGCAGTACTTC
d_call: TRBD2; j_call: TRBJ2-3; clone_size: NA; v_call: TRBV7-7; cdr3_aa: CASSSGLAGGDTQYF; cdr3_nt: TGTGCCAGCAGCTCCGGACTAGCGGGAGGGGATACGCAGTATTTT
d_call: NA; j_call: TRBJ1-1; clone_size: NA; v_call: TRBV2; cdr3_aa: CASSEFEENTEAFF; cdr3_nt: TGTGCCAGCAGTGAGTTCGAGGAGAACACTGAAGCTTTCTTT
d_call: TRBD2; j_call: TRBJ2-3; clone_size: many; v_call: TRBV20-1; cdr3_aa: CSATRLAGVEQDTQYF; cdr3_nt: TGCAGTGCTACAAGACTAGCGGGTGTAGAACAAGATACGCAGTATTTT
d_call: NA; j_call: TRBJ1-2; clone_size: NA; v_call: TRBV7-2; cdr3_aa: CASRTRESNYGYTF; cdr3_nt: TGTGCCAGCAGAACCAGGGAATCTAACTATGGCTACACCTTC
d_call: NA; j_call: TRBJ1-2; clone_size: NA; v_call: TRBV6-1; cdr3_aa: CASSEFGGANYGYTF; cdr3_nt: TGTGCCAGCAGTGAATTTGGGGGCGCTAACTATGGCTACACCTTC
d_call: TRBD2; j_call: TRBJ2-6; clone_size: NA; v_call: TRBV5-1; cdr3_aa: CASSWREGGSSGANVLTF; cdr3_nt: TGCGCCAGCAGCTGGAGAGAGGGAGGGAGCTCTGGGGCCAACGTCCTGACTTTC
d_call: TRBD1; j_call: TRBJ2-7; clone_size: NA; v_call: TRBV10-3; cdr3_aa: CTSSWGQSYEQYF; cdr3_nt: TGTACCAGCAGTTGGGGACAGAGTTACGAGCAGTACTTC
d_call: TRBD1; j_call: TRBJ1-4; clone_size: many; v_call: TRBV7-2; cdr3_aa: CASSASGTGRNEKLFF; cdr3_nt: TGTGCCAGCAGCGCATCCGGGACAGGACGAAATGAAAAACTGTTTTTT
d_call: TRBD1; j_call: TRBJ1-6; clone_size: NA; v_call: TRBV19; cdr3_aa: CASATSGTGGYYNSPLHF; cdr3_nt: TGTGCCAGTGCCACCTCCGGGACAGGGGGCTACTATAATTCACCCCTCCACTTT
d_call: TRBD1; j_call: TRBJ2-7; clone_size: many; v_call: TRBV5-5; cdr3_aa: CASSPRDSNYEQYF; cdr3_nt: TGTGCCAGCAGCCCACGGGACAGCAACTACGAGCAGTACTTC
d_call: NA; j_call: TRBJ1-5; clone_size: few; v_call: TRBV29-1; cdr3_aa: CSARLDSNQPQHF; cdr3_nt: TGCAGCGCGAGGCTTGATAGCAATCAGCCCCAGCATTTT
d_call: NA; j_call: TRBJ2-5; clone_size: few; v_call: TRBV3-1; cdr3_aa: CASSQPLFRTREETQYF; cdr3_nt: TGTGCCAGCAGCCAGCCCCTATTCAGGACCCGAGAAGAGACCCAGTACTTC
d_call: NA; j_call: TRBJ2-5; clone_size: NA; v_call: TRBV24-1; cdr3_aa: CATSRIEGPYF; cdr3_nt: TGTGCCACCAGTCGAATCGAAGGGCCGTACTTC
d_call: NA; j_call: TRBJ2-1; clone_size: NA; v_call: TRBV9; cdr3_aa: CASSPWGYEQFF; cdr3_nt: TGTGCCAGCAGCCCCTGGGGATATGAGCAGTTCTTC
d_call: TRBD1; j_call: TRBJ2-1; clone_size: NA; v_call: TRBV7-2; cdr3_aa: CASSRGQGGGNEQFF; cdr3_nt: TGTGCCAGCAGCCGGGGACAGGGGGGGGGGAATGAGCAGTTCTTC
d_call: NA; j_call: TRBJ1-1; clone_size: few; v_call: TRBV18; cdr3_aa: CASSPPRGVNTEAFF; cdr3_nt: TGTGCCAGCTCACCACCCAGGGGAGTGAACACTGAAGCTTTCTTT
d_call: TRBD1; j_call: TRBJ1-3; clone_size: NA; v_call: TRBV30; cdr3_aa: CAWSAAGGPGNTIYF; cdr3_nt: TGTGCCTGGAGCGCCGCAGGGGGGCCTGGAAACACCATATATTTT
d_call: TRBD2; j_call: TRBJ2-3; clone_size: few; v_call: TRBV12-3/TRBV12-4; cdr3_aa: CASGIAGSTDTQYF; cdr3_nt: TGTGCCAGTGGGATAGCGGGGAGCACAGATACGCAGTATTTT